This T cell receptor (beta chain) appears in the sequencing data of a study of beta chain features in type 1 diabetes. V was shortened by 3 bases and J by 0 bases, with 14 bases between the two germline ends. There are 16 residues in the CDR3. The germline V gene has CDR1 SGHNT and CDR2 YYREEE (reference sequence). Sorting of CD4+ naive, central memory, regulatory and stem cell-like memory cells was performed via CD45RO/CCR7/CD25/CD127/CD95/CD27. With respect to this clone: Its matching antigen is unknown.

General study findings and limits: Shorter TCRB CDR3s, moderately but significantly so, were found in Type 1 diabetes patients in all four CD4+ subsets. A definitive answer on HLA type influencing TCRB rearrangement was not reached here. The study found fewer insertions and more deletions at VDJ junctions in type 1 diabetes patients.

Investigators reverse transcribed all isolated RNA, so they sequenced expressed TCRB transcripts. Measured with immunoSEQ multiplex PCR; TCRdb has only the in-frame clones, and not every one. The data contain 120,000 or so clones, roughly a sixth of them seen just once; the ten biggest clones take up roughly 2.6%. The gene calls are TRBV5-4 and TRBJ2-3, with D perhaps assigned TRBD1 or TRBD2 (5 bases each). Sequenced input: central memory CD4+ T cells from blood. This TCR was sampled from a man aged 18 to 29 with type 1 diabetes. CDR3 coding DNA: TGTGCCAGCAGCTCACCAGGGAGACAAAGCACAGATACGCAGTATTTT. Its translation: CASSSPGRQSTDTQYF.